These 14 T cell receptor beta chains were sequenced from one sample in a study of cytomegalovirus exposure and HLA in healthy donors. PCR used 60 Vbeta primers and 13 Jbeta primers. Assay: immunoSEQ multiplex PCR; the TCRdb copy retains only in-frame clones and omits some. The sample has around 80,000 clones, approximately 69% seen once; the top ten hold roughly 9%. Sequencing was performed on PBMCs. The receptors were gathered from a man in his forties in good health and CMV-seropositive.

The chain recombines TRBV28 with TRBJ2-7, with 8 bases matching TRBD1. The CDR3 covers 13 residues. The V and J ends lost 6 bases and 1 base, in that order; junction bases with no gene match: 2. From germline, CDR1 is MDHEN and CDR2 SYDVKM. The CDR3 here is CASRDRASYEQYF. The CDR3, as DNA: TGTGCCAGCAGGGACAGGGCGTCCTACGAGCAGTACTTC.

The CDR3 protein is CASSEGATGIPYGYTF. In DNA form, the CDR3 reads TGTGCCAGCAGTGAAGGAGCCACAGGGATCCCCTATGGCTACACCTTC. The chain combines TRBV6-1 with TRBJ1-2, with D possibly TRBD1 on 6 matching bases. The V and J ends lost 1 base and 4 bases respectively, with 16 bases between them. This CDR3 spans 16 amino acids. The germline V gene has CDR1 MNHNS and CDR2 SASEGT.

The chain links TRBV11-2 to TRBJ1-1, with TRBD1 matching 9 bases. Germline V lookup: CDR1 SGHAT, CDR2 FQNNGV. CDR3 length equals 17 residues. V lost 5 bases to trimming and J lost 1 base; unmatched junction nucleotides: 11. The CDR3 loop is CASSPRLLGQGNTEAFF. CDR3 DNA sequence: TGTGCCAGCAGCCCTAGGCTGCTGGGACAGGGGAACACTGAAGCTTTCTTT.

The chain couples TRBV4-2 to TRBJ2-5, with D perhaps matching TRBD2 (6 bases). This CDR3 has 14 residues. V was shortened by 0 bases and J by 5 bases, with 10 bases between the two germline ends. Germline V lookup: CDR1 LGHNA, CDR2 YNFKEQ. CDR3 residues: CASSQDELAETQYF. CDR3 DNA sequence: TGTGCCAGCAGCCAAGATGAACTAGCCGAGACCCAGTACTTC.

The rearrangement joins TRBV25-1 to TRBJ2-7, with TRBD2 as a possible D gene (6 bases). Germline V gene sequence: CDR1 MGHDK, CDR2 SYGVNS. The V gene lost 4 bases and the J gene lost 0 bases, with 19 bases spanning the gap. The CDR3 sequence is 17 residues long. CDR3 residues: CASSGTLSGDLSYEQYF. The CDR3 DNA reads TGTGCCAGCAGTGGGACTCTATCGGGAGACCTCTCCTACGAGCAGTACTTC.

The V gene is TRBV28, the J gene TRBJ1-5, with TRBD1 as a possible D gene (5 bases). This CDR3 region has 12 residues. The germline CDR1 and CDR2 sequences are MDHEN and SYDVKM. V was cut by 7 bases and J by 5 bases, with 9 bases left in between. The CDR3 DNA follows: TGTGCCAGCACAGGGTTCGATCAGCCCCAGCATTTT. It translates to CASTGFDQPQHF.

This clone was seen a handful of times. V is TRBV5-6 and J is TRBJ1-2, with 7 bases aligning to TRBD1. V trimming: 1 base; J trimming: 5 bases; junction bases outside the gene matches: 11. Germline V gene data show CDR1 as SGHDT and CDR2 as YYEEEE. The CDR3 runs 16 residues. This CDR3 reads CASSLWLTTGHYGYTF. CDR3 coding DNA: TGTGCCAGCAGCTTGTGGCTTACGACAGGGCATTATGGCTACACCTTC.

The CDR3, as DNA: TGTGCCAGCAGTTGGACTAGCGACTACGAGCAGTACTTC. Translated, it gives CASSWTSDYEQYF. V usage is TRBV7-2 and J usage is TRBJ2-7; TRBD2 matches 9 bases. J lost 3 bases, V lost 6 bases, and 3 bases had no gene match. CDR1 is SGHTA, CDR2 FQGNSA, per germline. This CDR3 region has 13 residues.

The chain recombines TRBV13 with TRBJ1-6; TRBD1 matches 9 bases. With 5 bases clipped from V and 6 bases from J, the junction kept 5 bases outside the gene matches. The CDR3 has 15 amino acids. CDR1 is PRHDT and CDR2 is FYEKMQ in the germline V gene (reference sequence). The CDR3 loop is CASSPQGAGNSPLHF. The DNA of the CDR3 is TGTGCCAGCAGCCCACAGGGGGCAGGTAATTCACCCCTCCACTTT.

This clone was seen a single time. The CDR3 loop is CASSPGGEGFTSGANVLTF. The CDR3 DNA reads as TGCGCCAGCAGCCCCGGGGGAGAGGGCTTTACCTCTGGGGCCAACGTCCTGACTTTC. This chain uses TRBV4-3 with TRBJ2-6; D perhaps matches TRBD2 (6 bases). The CDR3 covers 19 residues. CDR1 is LGHNA, CDR2 YSLEER, per germline. Trimming stripped 4 bases from V and 0 bases from J, with 19 bases between.

This clone was counted only a few times. This chain links TRBV30 with TRBJ1-1; no definite D call. The V and J ends lost 3 bases and 1 base respectively, with 24 bases between them. The CDR3 runs to 18 residues. Germline loops: CDR1 GTSNPN, CDR2 SVGIG (reference sequence). This chain's CDR3 is CAWSPPSVAVWSNTEAFF. DNA for the CDR3: TGTGCCTGGAGCCCTCCTAGCGTGGCAGTTTGGTCGAACACTGAAGCTTTCTTT. Full variable domain (missing parts from reference TRBV30 and TRBJ1-1): SQTIHQWPATLVQPVGSPLSLECTVEGTSNPNLYWYRQAAGRGLQLLFYSVGIGQISSEVPQNLSASRPQDRQFILSSKKLLLSDSGFYLCAWSPPSVAVWSNTEAFFGQGTRLTVV.

The chain employs TRBV30 and TRBJ1-2; 7 bases are shared with TRBD1. V dropped 8 bases and J dropped 5; count of bases not matched to a gene: 8. This CDR3 has 12 residues. Per the germline V gene, CDR1 is GTSNPN and CDR2 is SVGIG (reference sequence). Here the CDR3 reads CASTGAFYGYTF. The CDR3 nucleotides are TGTGCCAGCACAGGGGCCTTTTATGGCTACACCTTC.

The CDR3, as DNA: TGTGCCAGCGGGCAGGGGGCTGGCTACACCTTC. Its translation: CASGQGAGYTF. This chain uses TRBV16 with TRBJ1-2, with TRBD1 matching 8 bases. Trimming at V came to 8 bases and at J to 7 bases, leaving 3 bases not matched to a gene. Germline assignment: CDR1 KGHSY and CDR2 FQNENV. This CDR3 region has 11 residues.

This clone came up a few times. This chain uses TRBV19 with TRBJ2-2, with D tentatively TRBD1 (5 bases). CDR3 length: 14 residues. V was cut by 6 bases and J by 7 bases, with 15 bases left in between. Germline values: CDR1 LNHDA, CDR2 SQIVND (reference sequence). This CDR3 is CASSLGPGHGELFF. CDR3 in DNA: TGTGCCAGTAGCCTGGGTCCAGGGCACGGGGAGCTGTTTTTT.